This TCR beta chain was sequenced in a study of T-cell memory formation after mild COVID-19 (dated by TCRdb to the early 2020s). Context from the whole study: TCR sequence clusters from the two donors were found to be largely donor specific. T-cell clones expanding and contracting after mild COVID-19 in two donors were tracked by longitudinal TCRalpha and TCRbeta repertoire sequencing. Two young, previously healthy adult volunteers, one female and one male, were included in the cohort. Paper-wide results and their limitations: Some responding clones were found in pre-infection memory, which suggests that pre-existing cross-reactive memory T cells took part in the SARS-CoV-2 response. Contracting CD4+ clones appeared mostly in the CM and EM memory subsets, whereas CD8+ clones were enriched in EMRA. Balanced CD4/CD8 phenotypes were observed for clones contracting from day 15 to 85, whereas a bias towards CD4+ was observed for a second wave of clones expanding from day 15 to 37. The study covered only a couple of mild cases, and larger cohorts including severe cases with pre-infection samples were considered necessary. SARS-CoV-2 specificity of the second-wave clones peaking on day 37 was not confirmed.

The data were produced on an Illumina NovaSeq 6000. TCRalpha and TCRbeta cDNA libraries were constructed by 5'RACE with constant-segment primers, with sample barcodes and unique molecular identifiers being introduced. RNA was extracted from every sample with Trizol reagent. The libraries were amplified in two PCR steps, and the second step added a second sample barcode and Illumina TruSeq adapters. Sequencing of libraries was performed on an Illumina NovaSeq with 2 x 150 bp paired-end reads. The published analysis was carried out like this. Demultiplexing of reads and collapsing into UMI-guided consensus sequences were performed with migec v1.2.7. Using mixcr v2.1.11, the UMI consensuses were aligned to TRA and TRB V and J templates and assembled into clonotypes. A clonotype was counted as expanded or contracted only if both edgeR and NoisET called the change significant, with noise models trained on biological replicates. For edgeR calls, the thresholds were a false discovery rate-adjusted p below 0.01 and a log2 fold-change of 1. PCA with hierarchical clustering of max-normalized trajectories of the 1000 most abundant clonotypes was used as exploratory dynamics analysis. The CD4 or CD8 phenotype of responding clones was assigned using the separately sequenced CD4+ and CD8+ repertoires. TCRdb trimmed public reads at Q25 via fastp, called clones via MiXCR and kept in-frame beta chains. Every CDR3 protein is listed once, alongside the most common genes and DNA of its rows. V and J calls and clone size were set by TCRdb, not the authors. In all, the sample holds about 140,000 distinct CDR3 sequences, and roughly 13% of those were seen once. Around 28% of the sample goes to the ten largest clones.

Ficoll-Paque density gradient centrifugation was used to isolate PBMCs. This clonotype was seen only a few times. Its antigen remains undetermined. Per-base qualities were not stored, and no clone one base away is much larger. CDR1 LNHDA and CDR2 SQIVND are derived from the germline V gene (reference sequence). Compared with germline, V lacks 5 bases and J lacks 5 bases; bases without a gene match: 5. Counted from cysteine to phenylalanine, this CDR3 has 14 amino acids. The kept DNA is CDR3 alone, 42 bases in frame from the first base. The rearrangement combines TRBV19 with TRBJ2-1, with 8 middle bases fitting TRBD2. This sequence was found in an adult woman who had mild COVID-19 (a few samples of this study predate the infection). The sample titles of this study are shuffled in the database, so cell type and time point are left out; the donor was told from shared clones. Sequences were obtained from PBMCs or a T cell subset sorted from them (not recorded which). The DNA sequence is as follows: TGTGCCAGTAGTCACCGAGCGGGGGACAATGAGCAGTTCTTC. Its translation reads: CASSHRAGDNEQFF.